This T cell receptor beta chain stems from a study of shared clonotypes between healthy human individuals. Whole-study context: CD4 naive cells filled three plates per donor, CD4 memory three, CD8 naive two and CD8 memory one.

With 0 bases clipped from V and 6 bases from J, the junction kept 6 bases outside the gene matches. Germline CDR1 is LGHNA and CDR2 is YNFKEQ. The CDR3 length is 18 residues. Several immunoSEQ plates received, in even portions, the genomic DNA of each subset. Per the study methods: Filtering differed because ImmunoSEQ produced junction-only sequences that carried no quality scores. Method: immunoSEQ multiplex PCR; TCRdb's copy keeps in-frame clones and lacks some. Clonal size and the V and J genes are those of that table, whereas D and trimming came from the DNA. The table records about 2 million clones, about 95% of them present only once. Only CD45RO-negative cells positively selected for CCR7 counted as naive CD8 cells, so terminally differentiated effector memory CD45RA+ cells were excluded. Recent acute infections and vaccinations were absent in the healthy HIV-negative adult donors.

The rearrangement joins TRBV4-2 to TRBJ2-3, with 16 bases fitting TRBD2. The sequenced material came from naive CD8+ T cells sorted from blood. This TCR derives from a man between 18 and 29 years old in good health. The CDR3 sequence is CASSQEVGLAGGYDTQYF. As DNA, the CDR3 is TGTGCCAGCAGCCAAGAAGTGGGACTAGCGGGGGGGTACGATACGCAGTATTTT.